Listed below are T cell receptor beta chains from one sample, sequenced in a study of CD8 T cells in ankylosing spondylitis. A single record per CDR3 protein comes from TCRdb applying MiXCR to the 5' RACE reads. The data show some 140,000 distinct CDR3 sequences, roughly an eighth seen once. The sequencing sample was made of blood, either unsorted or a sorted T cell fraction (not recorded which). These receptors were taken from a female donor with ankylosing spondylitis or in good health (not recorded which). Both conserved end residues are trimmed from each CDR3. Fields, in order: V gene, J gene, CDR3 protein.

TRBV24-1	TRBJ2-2	ATSDPNGELF
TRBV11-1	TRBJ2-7	ASSLADSRYEQY
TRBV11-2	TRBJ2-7	ASSSDRRPYEQY
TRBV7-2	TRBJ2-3	ASSLLGHSTDTQY
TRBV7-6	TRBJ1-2	ASSNTVGYT
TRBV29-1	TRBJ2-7	SAVTSGSSYEQY
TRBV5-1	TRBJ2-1	ASSLLAALSSYNEQF
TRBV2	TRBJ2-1	ASRGRGAYNEQF
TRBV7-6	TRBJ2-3	ASSPYRATSTDTQY
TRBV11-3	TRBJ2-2	ASSPGGLASAGELF
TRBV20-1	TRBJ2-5	SARPHPEGMVGQY
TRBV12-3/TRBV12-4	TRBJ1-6	ASSLGTGSPLH
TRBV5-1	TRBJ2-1	ASSSGQGGSYNEQF
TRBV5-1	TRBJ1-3	ASSWGQGQTKSGNTIY
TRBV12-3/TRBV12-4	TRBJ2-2	ASSLGGRGTYTGELF
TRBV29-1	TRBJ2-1	SVVMYNEQF
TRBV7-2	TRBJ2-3	ASSLSSGSIDTQY
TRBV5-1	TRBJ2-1	ASSLSSGRRDEQF
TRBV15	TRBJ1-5	ATSRRGTLLGQPQH
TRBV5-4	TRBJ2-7	ASSTRARPYEQY
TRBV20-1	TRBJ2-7	SADTYEQY